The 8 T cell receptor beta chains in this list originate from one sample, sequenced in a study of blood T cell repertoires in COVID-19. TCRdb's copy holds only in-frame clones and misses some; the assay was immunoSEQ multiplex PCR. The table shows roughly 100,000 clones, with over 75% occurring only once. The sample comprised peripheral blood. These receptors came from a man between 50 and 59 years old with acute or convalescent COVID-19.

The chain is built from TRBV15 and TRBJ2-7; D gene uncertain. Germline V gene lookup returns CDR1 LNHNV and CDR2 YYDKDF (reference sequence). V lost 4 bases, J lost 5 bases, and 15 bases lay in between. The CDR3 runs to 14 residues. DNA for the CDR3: TGTGCCACCAGCATTGGGCTGCTGGTCGACGAGCAGTACTTC. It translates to CATSIGLLVDEQYF.

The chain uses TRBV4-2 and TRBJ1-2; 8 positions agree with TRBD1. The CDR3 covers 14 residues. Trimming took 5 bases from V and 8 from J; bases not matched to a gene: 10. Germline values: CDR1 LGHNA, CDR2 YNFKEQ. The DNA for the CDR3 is TGTGCCAGCAGCATGGGACAGGTCCGTCTCGGCTACACCTTC. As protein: CASSMGQVRLGYTF.

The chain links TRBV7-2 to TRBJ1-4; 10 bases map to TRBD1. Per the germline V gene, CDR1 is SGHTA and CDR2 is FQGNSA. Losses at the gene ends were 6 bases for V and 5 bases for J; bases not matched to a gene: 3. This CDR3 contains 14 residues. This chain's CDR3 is CASSVTGGNEKLFF. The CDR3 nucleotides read TGTGCCAGCAGTGTGACAGGGGGCAATGAAAAACTGTTTTTT.

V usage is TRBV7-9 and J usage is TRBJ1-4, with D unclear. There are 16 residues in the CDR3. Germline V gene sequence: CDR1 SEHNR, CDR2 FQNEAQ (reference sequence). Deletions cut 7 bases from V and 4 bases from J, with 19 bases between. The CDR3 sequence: CASTPAGPLLNEKLFF. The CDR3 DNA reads TGTGCCAGCACCCCCGCTGGTCCACTGCTTAATGAAAAACTGTTTTTT.

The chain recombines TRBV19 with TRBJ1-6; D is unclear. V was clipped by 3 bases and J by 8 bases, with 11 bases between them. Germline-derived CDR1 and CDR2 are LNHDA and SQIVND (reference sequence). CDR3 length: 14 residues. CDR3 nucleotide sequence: TGTGCCAGTAGTATTGGACTTGCGGATTCACCCCTCCACTTT. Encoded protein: CASSIGLADSPLHF.

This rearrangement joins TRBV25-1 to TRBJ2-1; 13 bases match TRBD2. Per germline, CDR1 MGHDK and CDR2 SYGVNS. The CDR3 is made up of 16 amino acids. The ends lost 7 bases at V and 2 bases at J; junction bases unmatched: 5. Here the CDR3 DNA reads TGTGCCAGCACACTAGCGGGAGGGCCCCCCTACAATGAGCAGTTCTTC. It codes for CASTLAGGPPYNEQFF. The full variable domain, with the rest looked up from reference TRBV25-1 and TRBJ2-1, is EADIYQTPRYLVIGTGKKITLECSQTMGHDKMYWYQQDPGMELHLIHYSYGVNSTEKGDLSSESTVSRIRTEHFPLTLESARPSHTSQYLCASTLAGGPPYNEQFFGPGTRLTVL.

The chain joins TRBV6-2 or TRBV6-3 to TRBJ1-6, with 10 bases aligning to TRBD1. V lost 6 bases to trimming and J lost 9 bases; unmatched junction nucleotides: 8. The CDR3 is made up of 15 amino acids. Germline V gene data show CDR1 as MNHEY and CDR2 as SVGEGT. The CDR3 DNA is TGTGCCAGCAGCCAGACAGGGGGCGAAAGTTCACCCCTCCACTTT. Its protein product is CASSQTGGESSPLHF.

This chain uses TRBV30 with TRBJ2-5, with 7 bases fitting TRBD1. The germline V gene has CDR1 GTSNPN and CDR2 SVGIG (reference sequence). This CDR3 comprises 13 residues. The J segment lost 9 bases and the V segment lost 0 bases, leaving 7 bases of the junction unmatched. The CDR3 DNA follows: TGTGCCTGGAGTGTACAGGGGAGTGGGGCCCAGTACTTC. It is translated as CAWSVQGSGAQYF.